Each of the 23 T cell receptor beta chains below was sequenced from the same sample in a study of Tregs in tolerant kidney transplant recipients. TCRdb's copy holds only in-frame clones and misses some; the assay was immunoSEQ multiplex PCR. This table has around 98,000 clones, 93% appearing once. Sequences were derived from CD4+ T cells from blood, sampled before the transplant. These receptors were obtained from a human donor who received a combined kidney and bone marrow transplant.

V usage is TRBV6-5 and J usage is TRBJ1-2; D uncertain. Per germline, CDR1 MNHEY and CDR2 SVGAGI. This CDR3 is built from 15 residues. V was trimmed by 2 bases and J by 1 base, leaving 11 bases between them. The CDR3 loop reads CASSYDQRLNYGYTF. CDR3 bases: TGTGCCAGCAGTTACGATCAGCGTCTTAACTATGGCTACACCTTC.

The chain couples TRBV6-1 to TRBJ1-5; 7 positions match TRBD1. The V and J ends lost 5 bases and 10 bases, in that order; junction bases with no gene match: 8. CDR1 MNHNS and CDR2 SASEGT come from the germline V gene. The CDR3 length is 13 residues. The CDR3 region is CASSKTGMDPQHF. The CDR3 bases are TGTGCCAGCAGTAAGACAGGGATGGACCCCCAGCATTTT.

This clone was counted once. The V and J genes are TRBV7-9 and TRBJ1-2, with 8 bases identical to TRBD1. After removal of 8 bases from V and 8 bases from J, the junction contained 7 bases not matched to a gene. The CDR3 extends over 12 amino acids. CDR1 is SEHNR, CDR2 FQNEAQ, per germline (reference sequence). CDR3 residues: CASSQGAGGYTF. For the CDR3, the DNA is TGTGCCAGCTCTCAGGGGGCCGGCGGCTACACCTTC.

CDR3 nucleotides: TGTGCCAGCTCACCAGTCGGACAGAATGGGGGCACTGAAGCTTTCTTT. Its protein product is CASSPVGQNGGTEAFF. J is TRBJ1-1 and V is TRBV18, with D possibly TRBD1 on 6 matching bases. Trimming removed 2 bases at V and 4 bases at J, with 17 bases between. The CDR3 runs 16 residues. Germline V CDR1 and CDR2: KGHSH, LQKENI.

This clone has a single count. The rearrangement links TRBV6-5 to TRBJ1-2; TRBD1 agrees at 7 bases. There are 14 residues in the CDR3. Trimming took 2 bases from V and 1 from J; bases not matched to a gene: 1. Germline CDR1 reads MNHEY; CDR2 reads SVGAGI. CDR3 residues: CASSYDRDNYGYTF. The DNA of the CDR3 is TGTGCCAGCAGTTACGACAGGGATAACTATGGCTACACCTTC.

This clone was recorded once. The chain carries TRBV6-1 and TRBJ2-3; possibly TRBD1 for D (5 bases). Per germline, CDR1 MNHNS and CDR2 SASEGT. The CDR3 is 19 residues long. V was shortened by 2 bases and J by 4 bases, with 25 bases between the two germline ends. CDR3 region: CASSERFSYSQGRADTQYF. The DNA of the CDR3 is TGTGCCAGCAGTGAAAGGTTCTCTTATTCGCAGGGCAGGGCAGATACGCAGTATTTT.

This sequence joins TRBV6-5 and TRBJ2-1, with no clear D. The CDR3 runs to 11 residues. Germline V gene data show CDR1 as MNHEY and CDR2 as SVGAGI. Trimming stripped 5 bases from V and 7 bases from J, with 6 bases between. The CDR3 DNA reads as TGTGCCAGCAGTAGAGATAATGAGCAGTTCTTC. It specifies CASSRDNEQFF.

The rearrangement links TRBV4-3 to TRBJ1-4; D not certain. This CDR3 has 15 amino acids. From germline, CDR1 is LGHNA and CDR2 YSLEER. The ends were cut back, 0 bases at V and 3 bases at J, with 8 bases in the middle. The DNA for the CDR3 is TGCGCCAGCAGCCAAGAGGGCGACCCTAATGAAAAACTGTTTTTT. It specifies CASSQEGDPNEKLFF.

This sequence joins TRBV7-8 and TRBJ2-2; 10 nucleotides line up with TRBD1. CDR3 size: 16 residues. CDR1 is SGHVS and CDR2 is FQNEAQ in the germline V gene. V gave up 4 bases and J gave up 4 bases; unmatched junction bases: 6. This CDR3 reads CASSSRGQGTTGELFF. The CDR3 DNA sequence: TGTGCCAGCAGCTCCCGGGGACAGGGGACCACCGGGGAGCTGTTTTTT.

This chain connects TRBV5-1 to TRBJ2-2; D possibly corresponds to TRBD1 (6 bases). The V gene lost 2 bases and the J gene lost 0 bases, with 11 bases spanning the gap. The CDR3 loop spans 16 amino acids. Per the germline V gene, CDR1 is SGHRS and CDR2 is YFSETQ. The CDR3 here is CASSLGGPANTGELFF. The CDR3 DNA follows: TGCGCCAGCAGCTTAGGGGGACCCGCGAACACCGGGGAGCTGTTTTTT.

The rearrangement joins TRBV7-3 to TRBJ2-3, with 8 bases matching TRBD2. The CDR3 extends over 19 amino acids. Losses at the gene ends were 0 bases for V and 2 bases for J; bases not matched to a gene: 13. CDR1 SGHTA and CDR2 FQGTGA come from the germline V gene. The CDR3, as DNA: TGTGCCAGCAGCTTAACAGGTCGGTCAGCGGGGGCCCTCACAGATACGCAGTATTTT. Its translation is CASSLTGRSAGALTDTQYF.

This sequence joins TRBV29-1 and TRBJ2-2; TRBD1 matches 10 bases. Germline CDR1 SQVTM, CDR2 ANQGSEA. Trimming at V came to 4 bases and at J to 6 bases, leaving 11 bases not matched to a gene. The CDR3 is 16 residues long. The CDR3 loop is CSVVRSGTGDSGELFF. CDR3 sequence (DNA): TGCAGCGTTGTTAGGAGTGGGACAGGGGACTCCGGGGAGCTGTTTTTT.

The chain has TRBV30 and TRBJ2-7; 8 bases are shared with TRBD2. This CDR3 spans 16 amino acids. The junction had 7 bases not matched to a gene; V was cut back by 0 bases and J by 0 bases. The germline CDR1 and CDR2 sequences are GTSNPN and SVGIG (reference sequence). Written as DNA, the CDR3 is TGTGCCTGGAGTGTTTCCCTTACTAGCGGCTCCTACGAGCAGTACTTC. This codes for CAWSVSLTSGSYEQYF.

The genes are TRBV29-1 and TRBJ2-3; D might be TRBD2 (7 bases). The CDR3 loop spans 15 amino acids. Trimming cost V 2 bases and J 3 bases, with 15 bases left between them. Per the germline V gene, CDR1 is SQVTM and CDR2 is ANQGSEA. CDR3 DNA: TGCAGCGTTGAACGGGGAGGGGGTGGTACAGATACGCAGTATTTT. Translating gives CSVERGGGGTDTQYF.

The CDR3 nucleotides read TGTGCCAGCACCAACGACAGGCAGCCGAATTCACCCCTCCACTTT. This gives the protein CASTNDRQPNSPLHF. The V call is TRBV5-4, the J call TRBJ1-6, with D perhaps matching TRBD1 (6 bases). In germline, CDR1 is SGHNT, CDR2 YYREEE (reference sequence). Trimming removed 6 bases from V and 7 bases from J, with 17 bases in between. This CDR3 contains 15 residues.

J is TRBJ2-2 and V is TRBV5-1; tentatively, D is TRBD1 (6 bases). With 0 bases removed from V and 6 bases from J, the gap between germline ends came to 12 bases. In germline, CDR1 is SGHRS, CDR2 YFSETQ. The CDR3 is 15 residues long. The CDR3, as DNA: TGCGCCAGCAGCTTGGGGGGACAATCGCCCGGGGAGCTGTTTTTT. It encodes CASSLGGQSPGELFF.

The J gene is TRBJ1-3, the V gene TRBV18; 7 nucleotides match TRBD1. The germline V gene encodes CDR1 KGHSH and CDR2 LQKENI. The ends lost 0 bases at V and 2 bases at J; junction bases unmatched: 13. The CDR3 is 19 amino acids. Written as DNA, the CDR3 is TGTGCCAGCTCACCACCGAACTGGCAGGGGGGCGCAGCTGGAAACACCATATATTTT. It codes for CASSPPNWQGGAAGNTIYF.

This rearrangement joins TRBV20-1 to TRBJ2-1; no definite D call. Germline-derived CDR1 and CDR2 are DFQATT and SNEGSKA (reference sequence). Trimming pared 3 bases from V and 8 bases from J, leaving 8 bases between. CDR3 length equals 11 residues. The DNA of the CDR3 is TGCAGTGCTAGGCGTGTGGATGAGCAGTTCTTC. Its protein is CSARRVDEQFF.

The CDR3 spells CASQLAGGDNEQFF. The CDR3 DNA sequence: TGTGCCAGCCAATTAGCGGGGGGAGACAATGAGCAGTTCTTC. The chain uses TRBV6-5 and TRBJ2-1; 10 bases align to TRBD2. V was clipped by 8 bases and J by 5 bases; unmatched bases: 6. The germline CDR1 and CDR2 sequences are MNHEY and SVGAGI. The CDR3 is made up of 14 amino acids.

The J gene is TRBJ2-3, the V gene TRBV5-1; D not certain. V lost 5 bases to trimming and J lost 2 bases, with 6 bases between them. The CDR3 spans 12 residues. Per the germline V gene, CDR1 is SGHRS and CDR2 is YFSETQ. CDR3 bases: TGCGCCAGCAGTCAAAACACAGATACGCAGTATTTT. It specifies CASSQNTDTQYF.

This rearrangement joins TRBV7-2 to TRBJ2-5; TRBD2 matches 14 bases. Germline values: CDR1 SGHTA, CDR2 FQGNSA. Unmatched junction bases numbered 7, after V lost 4 bases and J lost 0 bases. This CDR3 has 18 residues. CDR3 bases: TGTGCCAGCAGCTATCCGGGACTAGCGGGGGATAACCAAGAGACCCAGTACTTC. This sequence encodes CASSYPGLAGDNQETQYF.

The chain has TRBV5-1 and TRBJ2-7; D unresolved. V lost 4 bases, J lost 2 bases, and 7 bases lay in between. CDR3 length equals 12 residues. CDR1 is SGHRS and CDR2 is YFSETQ in the germline V gene. The CDR3 DNA sequence: TGCGCCAGCAGCCTAACGACCTACGAGCAGTACTTC. Translation: CASSLTTYEQYF.

V and J are TRBV28 and TRBJ2-7; 8 nucleotides match TRBD2. The CDR3 contains 18 residues. After removal of 6 bases from V and 6 bases from J, the junction contained 22 bases not matched to a gene. Germline CDR1 and CDR2: MDHEN and SYDVKM. The CDR3 DNA sequence: TGTGCCAGCAGCTTCATTATAACGGGGGGGCTGCTCCCTCGCGAGCAGTACTTC. Protein product: CASSFIITGGLLPREQYF.